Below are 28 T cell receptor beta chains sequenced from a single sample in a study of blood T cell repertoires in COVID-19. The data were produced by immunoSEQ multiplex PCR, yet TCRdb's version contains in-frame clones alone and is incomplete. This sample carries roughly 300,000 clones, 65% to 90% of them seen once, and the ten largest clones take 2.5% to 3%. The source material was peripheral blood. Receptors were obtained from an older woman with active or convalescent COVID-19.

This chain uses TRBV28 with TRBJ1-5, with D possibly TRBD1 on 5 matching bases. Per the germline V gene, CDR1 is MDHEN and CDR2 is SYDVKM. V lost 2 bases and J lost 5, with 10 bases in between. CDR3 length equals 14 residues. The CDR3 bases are TGTGCCAGCAGTTTAATCCAGGGCGATCAGCCCCAGCATTTT. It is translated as CASSLIQGDQPQHF.

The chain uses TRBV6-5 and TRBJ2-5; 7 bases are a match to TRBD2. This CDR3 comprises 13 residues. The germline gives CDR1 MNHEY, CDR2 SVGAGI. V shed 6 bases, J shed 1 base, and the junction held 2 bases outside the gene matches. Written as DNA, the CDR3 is TGTGCCAGCAGCGGGACTACCCAAGAGACCCAGTACTTC. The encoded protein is CASSGTTQETQYF.

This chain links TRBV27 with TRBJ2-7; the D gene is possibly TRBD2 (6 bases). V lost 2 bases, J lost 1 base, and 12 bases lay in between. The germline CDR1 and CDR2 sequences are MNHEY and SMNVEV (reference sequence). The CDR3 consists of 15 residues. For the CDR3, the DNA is TGTGCCAGCAGTTTAGGCGGGGTTTCGTCCTACGAGCAGTACTTC. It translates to CASSLGGVSSYEQYF.

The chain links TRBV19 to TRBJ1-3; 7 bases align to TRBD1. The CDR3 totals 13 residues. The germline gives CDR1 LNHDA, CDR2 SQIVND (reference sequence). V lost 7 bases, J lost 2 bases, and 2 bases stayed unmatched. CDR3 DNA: TGTGCCAGTACCACAGGGGCTGGAAACACCATATATTTT. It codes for CASTTGAGNTIYF.

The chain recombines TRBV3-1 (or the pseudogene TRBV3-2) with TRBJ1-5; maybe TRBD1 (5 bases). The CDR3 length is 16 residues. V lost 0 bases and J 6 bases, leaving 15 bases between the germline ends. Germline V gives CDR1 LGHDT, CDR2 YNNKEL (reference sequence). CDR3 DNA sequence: TGTGCCAGCAGCCAAGACTGGGGGGGATTGATTCAGCCCCAGCATTTT. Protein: CASSQDWGGLIQPQHF.

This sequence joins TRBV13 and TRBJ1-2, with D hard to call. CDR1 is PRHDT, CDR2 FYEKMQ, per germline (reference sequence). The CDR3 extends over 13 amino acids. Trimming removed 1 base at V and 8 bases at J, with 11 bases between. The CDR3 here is CASSLDRVGGYTF. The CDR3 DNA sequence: TGTGCCAGCAGCTTAGATCGGGTCGGGGGCTACACCTTC. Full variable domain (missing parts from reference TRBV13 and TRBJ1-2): AAGVIQSPRHLIKEKRETATLKCYPIPRHDTVYWYQQGPGQDPQFLISFYEKMQSDKGSIPDRFSAQQFSDYHSELNMSSLELGDSALYFCASSLDRVGGYTFGSGTRLTVV.

The CDR3 sequence: CASSPSDSSSGNTIYF. The CDR3 DNA reads TGTGCCAGCAGCCCTTCTGACAGTTCCTCTGGAAACACCATATATTTT. The chain carries TRBV3-1 (or the pseudogene TRBV3-2) and TRBJ1-3, with D tentatively TRBD1 (5 bases). Trimming stripped 4 bases from V and 0 bases from J, with 13 bases between. The CDR3 has 16 residues. The V gene's germline CDR1 is LGHDT and CDR2 YNNKEL (reference sequence).

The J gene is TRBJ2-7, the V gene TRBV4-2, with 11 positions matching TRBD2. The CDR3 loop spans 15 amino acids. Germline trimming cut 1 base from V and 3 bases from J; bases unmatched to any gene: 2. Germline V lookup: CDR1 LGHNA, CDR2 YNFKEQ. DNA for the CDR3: TGTGCCAGCAGCCAAGTAGCGGGGGGGAGCTACGAGCAGTACTTC. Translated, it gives CASSQVAGGSYEQYF.

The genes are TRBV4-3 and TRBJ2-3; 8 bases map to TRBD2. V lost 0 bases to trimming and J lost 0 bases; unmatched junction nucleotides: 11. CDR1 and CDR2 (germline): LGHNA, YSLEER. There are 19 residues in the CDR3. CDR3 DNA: TGCGCCAGCAGCCAAGATCAAGTTGGCGGGGGGCTTAGCACAGATACGCAGTATTTT. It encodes CASSQDQVGGGLSTDTQYF.

CDR3 residues: CASSQDEGDYEQYF. In DNA form, the CDR3 reads TGCGCCAGCAGCCAAGATGAAGGGGACTACGAGCAGTACTTC. The V gene is TRBV4-3, the J gene TRBJ2-7; D perhaps matches TRBD1 (5 bases). The length of the CDR3 is 14 residues. Deletions cut 0 bases from V and 3 bases from J, with 9 bases between. Germline CDR1 and CDR2: LGHNA and YSLEER.

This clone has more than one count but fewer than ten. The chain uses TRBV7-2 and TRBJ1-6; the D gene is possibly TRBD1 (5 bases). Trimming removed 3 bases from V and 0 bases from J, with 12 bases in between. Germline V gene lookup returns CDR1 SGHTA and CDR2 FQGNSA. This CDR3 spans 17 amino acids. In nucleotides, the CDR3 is TGTGCCAGCAGCTTCCCGGGGGGGTCCTCCTATAATTCACCCCTCCACTTT. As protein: CASSFPGGSSYNSPLHF.

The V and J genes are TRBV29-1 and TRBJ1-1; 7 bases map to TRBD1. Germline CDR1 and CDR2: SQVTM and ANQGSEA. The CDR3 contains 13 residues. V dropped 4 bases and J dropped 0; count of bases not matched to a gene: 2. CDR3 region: CSVGDRLNTEAFF. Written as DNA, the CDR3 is TGCAGCGTTGGGGACAGACTGAACACTGAAGCTTTCTTT.

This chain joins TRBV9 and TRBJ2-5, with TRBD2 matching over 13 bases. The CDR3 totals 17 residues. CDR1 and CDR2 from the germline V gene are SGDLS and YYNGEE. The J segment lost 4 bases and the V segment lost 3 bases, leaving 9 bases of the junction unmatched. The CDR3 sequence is CASSAGLAGASLETQYF. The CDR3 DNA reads TGTGCCAGCAGCGCAGGACTAGCGGGGGCCTCATTAGAGACCCAGTACTTC.

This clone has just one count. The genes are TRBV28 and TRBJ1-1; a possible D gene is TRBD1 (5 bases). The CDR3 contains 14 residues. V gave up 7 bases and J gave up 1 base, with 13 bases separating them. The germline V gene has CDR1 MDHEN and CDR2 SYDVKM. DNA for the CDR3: TGTGCCAGCACCCCGACAGCTCCGAACACTGAAGCTTTCTTT. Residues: CASTPTAPNTEAFF.

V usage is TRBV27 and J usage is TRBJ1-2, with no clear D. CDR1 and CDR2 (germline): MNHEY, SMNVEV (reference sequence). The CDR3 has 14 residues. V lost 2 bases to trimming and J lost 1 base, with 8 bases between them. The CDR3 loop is CASSLDGGNYGYTF. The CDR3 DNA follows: TGTGCCAGCAGTTTAGATGGAGGTAACTATGGCTACACCTTC.

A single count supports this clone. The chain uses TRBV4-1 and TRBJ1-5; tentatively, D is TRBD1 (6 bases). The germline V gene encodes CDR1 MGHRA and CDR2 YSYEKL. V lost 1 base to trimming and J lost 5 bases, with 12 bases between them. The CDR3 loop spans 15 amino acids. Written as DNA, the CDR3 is TGCGCCAGCAGCCAAGCCCCACACAGGGATCAGCCCCAGCATTTT. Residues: CASSQAPHRDQPQHF.

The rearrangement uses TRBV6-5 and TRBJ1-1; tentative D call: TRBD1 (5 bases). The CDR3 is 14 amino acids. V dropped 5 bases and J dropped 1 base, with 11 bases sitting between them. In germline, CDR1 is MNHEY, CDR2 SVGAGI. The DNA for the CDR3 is TGTGCCAGCAGTCCCAGGGATCCGAACACTGAAGCTTTCTTT. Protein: CASSPRDPNTEAFF.

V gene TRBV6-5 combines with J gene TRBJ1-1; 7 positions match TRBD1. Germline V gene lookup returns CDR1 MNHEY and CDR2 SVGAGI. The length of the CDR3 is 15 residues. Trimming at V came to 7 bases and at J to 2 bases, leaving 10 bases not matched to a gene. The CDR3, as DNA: TGTGCCAGCAAAGGATACGGGACAGCTAACACTGAAGCTTTCTTT. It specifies CASKGYGTANTEAFF.

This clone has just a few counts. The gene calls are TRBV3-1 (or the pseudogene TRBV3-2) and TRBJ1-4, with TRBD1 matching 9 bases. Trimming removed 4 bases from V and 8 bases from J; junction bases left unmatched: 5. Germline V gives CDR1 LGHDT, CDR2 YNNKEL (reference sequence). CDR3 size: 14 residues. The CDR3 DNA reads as TGTGCCAGCAGCCGAGGACAGGGGAACGAAAAACTGTTTTTT. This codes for CASSRGQGNEKLFF.

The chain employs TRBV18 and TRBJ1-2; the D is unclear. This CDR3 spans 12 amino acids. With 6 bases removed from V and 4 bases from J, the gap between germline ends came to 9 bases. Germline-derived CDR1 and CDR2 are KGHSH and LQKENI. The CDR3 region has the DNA TGTGCCAGCTCGCTCGACACCTATGGCTACACCTTC. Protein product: CASSLDTYGYTF.

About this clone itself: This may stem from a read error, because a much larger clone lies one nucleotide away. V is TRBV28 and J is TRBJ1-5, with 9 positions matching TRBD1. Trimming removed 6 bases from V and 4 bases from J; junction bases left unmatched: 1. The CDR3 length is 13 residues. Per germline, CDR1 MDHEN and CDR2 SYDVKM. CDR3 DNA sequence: TGTGCCAGCAGGGGACAGGGTAATCAGCCCCAGCATTTT. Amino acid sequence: CASRGQGNQPQHF.

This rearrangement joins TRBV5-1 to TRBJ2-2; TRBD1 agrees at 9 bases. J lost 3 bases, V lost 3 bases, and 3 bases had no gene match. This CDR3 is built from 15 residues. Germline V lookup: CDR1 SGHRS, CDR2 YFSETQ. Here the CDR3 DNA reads TGCGCCAGCAGCTGGGACAGGGTGGACACCGGGGAGCTGTTTTTT. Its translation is CASSWDRVDTGELFF.

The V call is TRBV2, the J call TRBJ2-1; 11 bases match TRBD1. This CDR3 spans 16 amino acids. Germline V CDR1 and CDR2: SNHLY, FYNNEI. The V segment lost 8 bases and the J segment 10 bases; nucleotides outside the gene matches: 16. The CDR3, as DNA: TGTGCCAGCCAGAACCGGGGGACAGGGGGGAAAGGGGAGCAGTTCTTC. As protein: CASQNRGTGGKGEQFF.

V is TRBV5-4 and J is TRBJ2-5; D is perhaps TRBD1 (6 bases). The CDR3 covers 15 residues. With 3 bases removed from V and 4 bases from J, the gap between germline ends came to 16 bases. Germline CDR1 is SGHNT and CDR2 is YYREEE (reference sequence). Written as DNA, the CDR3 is TGTGCCAGCAGCTCCCGGAAAACAGGGCTAGAGACCCAGTACTTC. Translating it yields CASSSRKTGLETQYF.

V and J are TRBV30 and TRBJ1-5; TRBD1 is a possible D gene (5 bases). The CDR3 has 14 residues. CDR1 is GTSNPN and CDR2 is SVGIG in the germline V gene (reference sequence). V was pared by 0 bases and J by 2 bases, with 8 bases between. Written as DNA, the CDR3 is TGTGCCTGGAGTGTGGGGGGACGCAATCAGCCCCAGCATTTT. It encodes CAWSVGGRNQPQHF.

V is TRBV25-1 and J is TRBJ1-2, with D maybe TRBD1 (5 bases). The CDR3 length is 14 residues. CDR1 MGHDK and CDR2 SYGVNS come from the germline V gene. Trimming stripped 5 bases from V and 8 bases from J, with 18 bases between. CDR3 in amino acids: CASSPDSPVLGYTF. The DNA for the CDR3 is TGTGCCAGCAGTCCTGACAGCCCCGTGTTGGGCTACACCTTC.

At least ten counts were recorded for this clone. The CDR3 DNA follows: TGTGCCATCAGTGACCAGGCGGGCGACGAGCAGTACTTC. This sequence encodes CAISDQAGDEQYF. The V and J genes are TRBV10-3 and TRBJ2-7, with a possible D match to TRBD2 (5 bases). The CDR3 sequence is 13 residues long. From germline, CDR1 is ENHRY and CDR2 SYGVKD. V was pared by 3 bases and J by 5 bases, with 11 bases between.

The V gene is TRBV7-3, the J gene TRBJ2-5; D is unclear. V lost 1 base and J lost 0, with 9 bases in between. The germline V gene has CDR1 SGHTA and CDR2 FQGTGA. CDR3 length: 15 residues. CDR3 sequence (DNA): TGTGCCAGCAGCTTAATTCCAGGTTACCAAGAGACCCAGTACTTC. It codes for CASSLIPGYQETQYF.